This T cell receptor (beta chain) was identified in a study of identifying expanded T cells in peripheral blood. Regarding this clone: Antigen specificity is unknown.

Healthy donors had no documented immune events, such as infections, while sampled. Study-wide points: Roughly 1.2 clones differed between technical replicates, versus approximately 17 and 20 over time. Two-week clone count variance significantly increased as total template count grew.

The CDR3 loop spans 16 amino acids. Trimming removed 6 bases from V and 2 bases from J; junction bases left unmatched: 11. Germline CDR1 MNHEY, CDR2 SMNVEV (reference sequence). The table came from immunoSEQ multiplex PCR; TCRdb's copy has only in-frame clones and leaves some out. Of 100,000 or so clones in the sample, 87% were seen once. Sequencing was done on a sample of blood. The clonotype comes from a person aged 18 to 75 in good health. The chain is built from TRBV27 and TRBJ2-7, with 9 bases matching TRBD1. CDR3 loop: CASRSHRGQGTYEQYF. CDR3 in DNA: TGTGCCAGCAGGTCCCACAGGGGGCAGGGGACCTACGAGCAGTACTTC.